The clone carrying this TCR beta chain came up once. Produced via immunoSEQ multiplex PCR; TCRdb's table is partial and in-frame only. In the table there are some 48,000 clones, around 91% of which are singletons. The germline gives CDR1 SGHDN, CDR2 FVKESK. The junction had 3 bases not matched to a gene; V was cut back by 6 bases and J by 2 bases. The CDR3 runs 13 residues. These data originate in a study of T cell changes during pregnancy in multiple sclerosis. The source was CD8+ T cells from peripheral blood mononuclear cells, collected in the second trimester of pregnancy. The clonotype comes from a female donor with multiple sclerosis, enrolled in a pregnancy study. The chain uses TRBV14 and TRBJ1-1, with TRBD1 matching over 7 bases. CDR3 loop: CASRNRGNTEAFF. In DNA, the CDR3 is TGTGCCAGCAGAAACAGGGGCAACACTGAAGCTTTCTTT.